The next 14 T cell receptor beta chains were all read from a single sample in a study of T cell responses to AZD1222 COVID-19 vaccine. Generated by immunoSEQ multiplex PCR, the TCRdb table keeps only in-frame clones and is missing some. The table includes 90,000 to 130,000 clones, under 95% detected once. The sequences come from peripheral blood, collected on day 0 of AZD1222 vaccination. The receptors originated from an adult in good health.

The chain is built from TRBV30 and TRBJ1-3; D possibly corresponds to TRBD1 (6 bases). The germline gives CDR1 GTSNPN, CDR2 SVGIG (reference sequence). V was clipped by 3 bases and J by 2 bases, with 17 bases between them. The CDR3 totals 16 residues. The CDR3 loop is CAWRDRGLFPGNTIYF. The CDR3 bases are TGTGCCTGGAGAGATAGGGGGTTATTCCCTGGAAACACCATATATTTT.

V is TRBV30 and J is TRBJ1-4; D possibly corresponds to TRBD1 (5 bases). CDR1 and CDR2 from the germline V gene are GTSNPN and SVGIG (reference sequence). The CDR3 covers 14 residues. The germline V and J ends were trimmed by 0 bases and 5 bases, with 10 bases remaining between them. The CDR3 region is CAWSVLRGNEKLFF. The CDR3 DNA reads TGTGCCTGGAGTGTACTGAGGGGAAATGAAAAACTGTTTTTT.

The chain's CDR3 is CASSVALGWTEAFF. Written as DNA, the CDR3 is TGTGCCAGCAGCGTAGCTCTAGGGTGGACTGAAGCTTTCTTT. This sequence joins TRBV9 and TRBJ1-1; D gene uncertain. CDR1 and CDR2 from the germline V gene are SGDLS and YYNGEE. The CDR3 runs to 14 residues. V lost 0 bases, J lost 5 bases, and 11 bases lay in between.

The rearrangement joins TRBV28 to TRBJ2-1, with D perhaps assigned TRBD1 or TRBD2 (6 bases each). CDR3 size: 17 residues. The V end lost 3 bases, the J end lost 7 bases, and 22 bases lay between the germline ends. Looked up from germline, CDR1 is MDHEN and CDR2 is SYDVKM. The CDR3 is CASSFLGGRAFRNEQFF. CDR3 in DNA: TGTGCCAGCAGTTTCCTTGGGGGGCGCGCGTTTCGGAATGAGCAGTTCTTC.

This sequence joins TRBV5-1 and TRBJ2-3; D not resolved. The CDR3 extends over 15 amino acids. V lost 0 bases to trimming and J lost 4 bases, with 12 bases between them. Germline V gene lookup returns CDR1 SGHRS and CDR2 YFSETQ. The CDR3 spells CASSLGSRRADTQYF. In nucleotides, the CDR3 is TGCGCCAGCAGCTTGGGAAGTCGAAGGGCAGATACGCAGTATTTT. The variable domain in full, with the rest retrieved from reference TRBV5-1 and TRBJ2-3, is KAGVTQTPRYLIKTRGQQVTLSCSPISGHRSVSWYQQTPGQGLQFLFEYFSETQRNKGNFPGRFSGRQFSNSRSEMNVSTLELGDSALYLCASSLGSRRADTQYFGPGTRLTVL.

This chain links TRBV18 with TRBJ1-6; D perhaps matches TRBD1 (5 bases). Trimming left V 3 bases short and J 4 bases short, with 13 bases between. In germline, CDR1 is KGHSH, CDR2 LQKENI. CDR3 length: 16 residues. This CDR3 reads CASSPFREAYNSPLHF. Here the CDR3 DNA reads TGTGCCAGCTCACCCTTCAGGGAGGCGTATAATTCACCCCTCCACTTT.

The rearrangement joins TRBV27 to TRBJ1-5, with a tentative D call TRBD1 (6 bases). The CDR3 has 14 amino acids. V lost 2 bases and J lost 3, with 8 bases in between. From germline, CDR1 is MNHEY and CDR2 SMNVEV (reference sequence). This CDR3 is CASSLGGPNQPQHF. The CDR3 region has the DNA TGTGCCAGCAGTTTAGGGGGGCCCAATCAGCCCCAGCATTTT.

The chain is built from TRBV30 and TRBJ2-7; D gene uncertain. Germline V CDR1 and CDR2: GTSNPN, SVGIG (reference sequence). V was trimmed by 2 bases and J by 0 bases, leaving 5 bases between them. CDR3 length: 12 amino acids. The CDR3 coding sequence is TGTGCCTGGAGTCTAGACTCCTACGAGCAGTACTTC. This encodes CAWSLDSYEQYF.

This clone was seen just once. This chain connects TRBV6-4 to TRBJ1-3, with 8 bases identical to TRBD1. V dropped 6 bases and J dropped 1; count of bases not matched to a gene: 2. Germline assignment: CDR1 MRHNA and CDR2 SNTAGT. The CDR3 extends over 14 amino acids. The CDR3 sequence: CASSRQGSGNTIYF. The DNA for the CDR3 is TGTGCCAGCAGCAGACAGGGGTCTGGAAACACCATATATTTT.

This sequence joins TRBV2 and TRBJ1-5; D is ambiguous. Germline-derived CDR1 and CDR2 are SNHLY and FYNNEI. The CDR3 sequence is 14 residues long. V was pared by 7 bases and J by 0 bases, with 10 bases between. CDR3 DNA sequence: TGTGCCAGCATGGCGCAGCCTAGCAATCAGCCCCAGCATTTT. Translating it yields CASMAQPSNQPQHF.

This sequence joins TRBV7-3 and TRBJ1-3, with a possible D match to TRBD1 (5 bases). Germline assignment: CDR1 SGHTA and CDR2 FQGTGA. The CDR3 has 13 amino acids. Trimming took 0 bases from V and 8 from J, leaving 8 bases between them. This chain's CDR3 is CASSLTTGDTIYF. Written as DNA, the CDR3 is TGTGCCAGCAGCTTAACTACGGGGGACACCATATATTTT. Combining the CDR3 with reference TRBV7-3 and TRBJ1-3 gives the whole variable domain GAGVSQTPSNKVTEKGKYVELRCDPISGHTALYWYRQSLGQGPEFLIYFQGTGAADDSGLPNDRFFAVRPEGSVSTLKIQRTERGDSAVYLCASSLTTGDTIYFGEGSWLTVV.

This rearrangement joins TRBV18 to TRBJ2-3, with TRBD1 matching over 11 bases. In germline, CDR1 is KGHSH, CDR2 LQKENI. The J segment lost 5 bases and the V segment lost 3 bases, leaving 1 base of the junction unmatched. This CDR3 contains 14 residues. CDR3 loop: CASSPGTGGDTQYF. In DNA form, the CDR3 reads TGTGCCAGCTCACCCGGGACAGGGGGAGATACGCAGTATTTT. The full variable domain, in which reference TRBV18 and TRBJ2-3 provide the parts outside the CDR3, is NAGVMQNPRHLVRRRGQEARLRCSPMKGHSHVYWYRQLPEEGLKFMVYLQKENIIDESGMPKERFSAEFPKEGPSILRIQQVVRGDSAAYFCASSPGTGGDTQYFGPGTRLTVL.

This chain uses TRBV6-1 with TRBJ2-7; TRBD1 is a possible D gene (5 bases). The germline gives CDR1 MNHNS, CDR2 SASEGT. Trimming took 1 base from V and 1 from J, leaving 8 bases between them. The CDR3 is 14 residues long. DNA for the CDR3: TGTGCCAGCAGTGAAGGGCACAGGTCCTACGAGCAGTACTTC. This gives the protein CASSEGHRSYEQYF.

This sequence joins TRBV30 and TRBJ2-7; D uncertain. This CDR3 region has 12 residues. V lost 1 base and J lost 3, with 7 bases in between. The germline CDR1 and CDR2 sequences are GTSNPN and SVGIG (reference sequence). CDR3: CAWSDTFYEQYF. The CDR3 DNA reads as TGTGCCTGGAGTGACACCTTCTACGAGCAGTACTTC.